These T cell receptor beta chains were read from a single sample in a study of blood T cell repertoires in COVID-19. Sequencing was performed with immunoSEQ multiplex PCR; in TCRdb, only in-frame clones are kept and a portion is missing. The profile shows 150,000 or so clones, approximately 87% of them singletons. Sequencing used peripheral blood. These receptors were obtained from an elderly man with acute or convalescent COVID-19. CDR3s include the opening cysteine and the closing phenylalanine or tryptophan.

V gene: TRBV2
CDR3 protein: CASRRLASFTDTQYF

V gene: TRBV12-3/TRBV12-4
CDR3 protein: CASSLTSGELFF

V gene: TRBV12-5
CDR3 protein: CASGDRGETQYF

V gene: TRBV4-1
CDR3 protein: CASSQVSGLNLNYGYTF

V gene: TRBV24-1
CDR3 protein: CATSDGSQETQYF

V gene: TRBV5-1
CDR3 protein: CASSFGQLPETQYF

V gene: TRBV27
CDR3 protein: CASSLGLAGGAGANVLTF

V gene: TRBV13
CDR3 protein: CASSFRLAGVDEQFF

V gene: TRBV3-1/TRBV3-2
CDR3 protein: CASTFGSPGELFF

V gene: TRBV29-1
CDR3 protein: CSVVRGTSFPYEQYF

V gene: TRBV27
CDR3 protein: CASSLGLARETQYF

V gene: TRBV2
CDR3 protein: CASSSGLQPQYF

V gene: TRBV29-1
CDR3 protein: CSVDGTGPTLGYGYTF

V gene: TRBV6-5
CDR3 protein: CASSQGINTNEKLFF

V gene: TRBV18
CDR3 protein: CASSPSEGNPETQYF

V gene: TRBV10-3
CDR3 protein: CAISTGDTNTEAFF

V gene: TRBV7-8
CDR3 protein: CASSFRTGGSPLHF

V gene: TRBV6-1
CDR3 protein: CASSEADGQGFREQYF

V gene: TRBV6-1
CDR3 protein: CASSEVWGANTGELFF

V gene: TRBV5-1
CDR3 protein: CASSLEGSGANVLTF

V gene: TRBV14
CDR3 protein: CASRFQGDNEQFF